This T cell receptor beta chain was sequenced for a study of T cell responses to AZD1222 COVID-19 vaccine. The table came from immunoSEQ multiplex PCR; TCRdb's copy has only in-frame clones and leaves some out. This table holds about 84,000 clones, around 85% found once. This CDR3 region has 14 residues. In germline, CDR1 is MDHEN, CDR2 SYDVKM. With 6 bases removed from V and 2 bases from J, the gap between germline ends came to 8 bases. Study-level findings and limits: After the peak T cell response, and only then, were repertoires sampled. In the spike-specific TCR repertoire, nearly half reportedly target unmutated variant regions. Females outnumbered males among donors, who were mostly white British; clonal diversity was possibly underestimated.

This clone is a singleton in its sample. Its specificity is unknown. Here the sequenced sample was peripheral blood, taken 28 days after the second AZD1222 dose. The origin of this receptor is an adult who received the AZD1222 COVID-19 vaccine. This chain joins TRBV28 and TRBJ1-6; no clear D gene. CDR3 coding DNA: TGTGCCAGCAGGGCGGAGCCCTATAATTCACCCCTCCACTTT. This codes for CASRAEPYNSPLHF.